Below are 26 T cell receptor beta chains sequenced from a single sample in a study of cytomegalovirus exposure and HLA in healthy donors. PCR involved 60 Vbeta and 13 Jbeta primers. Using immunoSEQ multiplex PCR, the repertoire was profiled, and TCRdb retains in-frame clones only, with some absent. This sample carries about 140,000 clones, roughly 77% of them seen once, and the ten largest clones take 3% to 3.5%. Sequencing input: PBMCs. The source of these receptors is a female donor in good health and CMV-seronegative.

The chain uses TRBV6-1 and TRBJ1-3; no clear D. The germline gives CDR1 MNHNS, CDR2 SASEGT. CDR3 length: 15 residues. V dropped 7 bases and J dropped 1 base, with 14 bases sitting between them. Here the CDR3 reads CASNSLRGSGNTIYF. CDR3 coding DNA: TGTGCCAGCAACTCCTTACGGGGTTCTGGAAACACCATATATTTT.

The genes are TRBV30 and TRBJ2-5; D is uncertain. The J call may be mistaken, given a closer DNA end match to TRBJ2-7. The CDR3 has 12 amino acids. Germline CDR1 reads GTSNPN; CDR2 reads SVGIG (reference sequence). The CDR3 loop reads CAWTGFSYEQYF. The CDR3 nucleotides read TGTGCCTGGACAGGTTTCAGCTACGAGCAGTACTTC.

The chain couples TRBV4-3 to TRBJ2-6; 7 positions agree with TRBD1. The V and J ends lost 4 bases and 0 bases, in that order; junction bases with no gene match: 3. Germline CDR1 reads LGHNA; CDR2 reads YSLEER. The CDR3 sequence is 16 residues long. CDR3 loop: CASSRDSRSGANVLTF. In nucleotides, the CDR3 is TGCGCCAGCAGCCGGGACAGCCGCTCTGGGGCCAACGTCCTGACTTTC.

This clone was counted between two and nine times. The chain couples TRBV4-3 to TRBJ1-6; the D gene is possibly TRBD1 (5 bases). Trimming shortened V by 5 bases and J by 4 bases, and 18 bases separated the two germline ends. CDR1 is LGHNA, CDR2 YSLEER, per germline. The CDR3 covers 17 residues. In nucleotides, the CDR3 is TGCGCCAGCAGCAACAAAGACAGTTTCATTTATAATTCACCCCTCCACTTT. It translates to CASSNKDSFIYNSPLHF.

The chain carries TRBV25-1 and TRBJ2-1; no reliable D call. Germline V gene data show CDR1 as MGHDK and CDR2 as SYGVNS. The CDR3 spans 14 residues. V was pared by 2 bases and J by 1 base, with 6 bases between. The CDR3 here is CASSERESYNEQFF. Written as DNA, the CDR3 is TGTGCCAGCAGTGAAAGAGAATCCTACAATGAGCAGTTCTTC.

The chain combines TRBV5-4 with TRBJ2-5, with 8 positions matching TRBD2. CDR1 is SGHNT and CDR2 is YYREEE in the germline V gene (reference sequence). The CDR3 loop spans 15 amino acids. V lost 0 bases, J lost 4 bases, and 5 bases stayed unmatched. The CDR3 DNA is TGTGCCAGCAGCTTGGACGGGGGGGCAGGAGAGACCCAGTACTTC. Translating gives CASSLDGGAGETQYF. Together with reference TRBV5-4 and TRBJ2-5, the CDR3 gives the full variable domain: ETGVTQSPTHLIKTRGQQVTLRCSSQSGHNTVSWYQQALGQGPQFIFQYYREEENGRGNFPPRFSGLQFPNYSSELNVNALELDDSALYLCASSLDGGAGETQYFGPGTRLLVL.

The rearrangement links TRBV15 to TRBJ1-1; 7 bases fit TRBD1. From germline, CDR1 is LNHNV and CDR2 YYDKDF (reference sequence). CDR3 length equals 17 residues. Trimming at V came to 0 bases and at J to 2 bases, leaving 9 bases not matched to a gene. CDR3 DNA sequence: TGTGCCACCAGCAGAGATTCCGGACAGGCCGGTAACACTGAAGCTTTCTTT. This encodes CATSRDSGQAGNTEAFF.

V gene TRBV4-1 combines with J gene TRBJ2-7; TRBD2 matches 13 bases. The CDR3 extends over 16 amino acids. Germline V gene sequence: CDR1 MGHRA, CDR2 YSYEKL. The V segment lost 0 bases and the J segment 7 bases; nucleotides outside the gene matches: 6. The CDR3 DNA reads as TGCGCCAGCAGCCAAGATCAGACTAGCGGGAGGACTGAGCAGTACTTC. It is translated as CASSQDQTSGRTEQYF.

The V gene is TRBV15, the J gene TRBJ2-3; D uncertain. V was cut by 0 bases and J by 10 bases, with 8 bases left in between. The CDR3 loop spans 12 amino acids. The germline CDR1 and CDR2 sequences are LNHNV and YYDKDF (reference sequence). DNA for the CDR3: TGTGCCACCAGCAGAGATCGGTACGCGCAGTATTTT. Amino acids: CATSRDRYAQYF.

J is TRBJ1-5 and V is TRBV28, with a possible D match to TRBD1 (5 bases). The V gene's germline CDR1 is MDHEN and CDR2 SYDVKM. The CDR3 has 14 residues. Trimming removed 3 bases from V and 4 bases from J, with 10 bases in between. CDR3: CASSFLTANQPQHF. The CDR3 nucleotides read TGTGCCAGCAGTTTTTTGACAGCTAATCAGCCCCAGCATTTT. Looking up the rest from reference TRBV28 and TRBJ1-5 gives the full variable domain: DVKVTQSSRYLVKRTGEKVFLECVQDMDHENMFWYRQDPGLGLRLIYFSYDVKMKEKGDIPEGYSVSREKKERFSLILESASTNQTSMYLCASSFLTANQPQHFGDGTRLSIL.

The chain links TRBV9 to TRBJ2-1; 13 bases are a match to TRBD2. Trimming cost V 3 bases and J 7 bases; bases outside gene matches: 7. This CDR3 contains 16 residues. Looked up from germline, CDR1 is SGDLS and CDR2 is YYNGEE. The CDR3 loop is CASSARLAGGLNEQFF. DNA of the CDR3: TGTGCCAGCAGCGCCCGACTAGCGGGAGGCCTTAATGAGCAGTTCTTC.

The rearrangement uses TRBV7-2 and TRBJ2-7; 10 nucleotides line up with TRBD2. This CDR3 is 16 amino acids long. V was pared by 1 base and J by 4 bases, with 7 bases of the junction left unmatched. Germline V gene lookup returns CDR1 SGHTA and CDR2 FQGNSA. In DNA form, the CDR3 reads TGTGCCAGCAGCTTAGTTGCGGCTAGCGGGAGTTACGAGCAGTACTTC. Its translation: CASSLVAASGSYEQYF.

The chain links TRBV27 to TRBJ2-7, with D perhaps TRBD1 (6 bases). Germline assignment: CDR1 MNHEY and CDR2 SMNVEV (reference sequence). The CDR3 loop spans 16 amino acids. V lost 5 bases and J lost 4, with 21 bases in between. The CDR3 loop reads CASSPPPTGTPYEQYF. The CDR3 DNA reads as TGTGCCAGCAGTCCACCTCCGACCGGGACACCTTACGAGCAGTACTTC.

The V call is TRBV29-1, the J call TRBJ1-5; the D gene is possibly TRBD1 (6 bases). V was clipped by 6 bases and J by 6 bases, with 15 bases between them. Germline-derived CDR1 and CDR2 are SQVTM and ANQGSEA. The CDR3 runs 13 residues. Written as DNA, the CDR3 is TGCAGCGTCCTACAGGGCGAGAGTCAGCCCCAGCATTTT. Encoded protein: CSVLQGESQPQHF.

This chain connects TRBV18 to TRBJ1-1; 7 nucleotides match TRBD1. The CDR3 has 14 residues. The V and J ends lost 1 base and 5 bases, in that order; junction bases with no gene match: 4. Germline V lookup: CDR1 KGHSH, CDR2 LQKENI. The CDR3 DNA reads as TGTGCCAGCTCACCACAGGAGGGGGCAACTGAAGCTTTCTTT. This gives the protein CASSPQEGATEAFF.

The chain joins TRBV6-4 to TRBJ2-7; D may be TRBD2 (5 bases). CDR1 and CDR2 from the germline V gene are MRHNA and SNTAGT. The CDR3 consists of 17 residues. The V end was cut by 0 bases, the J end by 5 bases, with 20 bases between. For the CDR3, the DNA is TGTGCCAGCAGTGACTCGAAGCTTCTCGGCGGGCGGGACGAGCAGTACTTC. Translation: CASSDSKLLGGRDEQYF.

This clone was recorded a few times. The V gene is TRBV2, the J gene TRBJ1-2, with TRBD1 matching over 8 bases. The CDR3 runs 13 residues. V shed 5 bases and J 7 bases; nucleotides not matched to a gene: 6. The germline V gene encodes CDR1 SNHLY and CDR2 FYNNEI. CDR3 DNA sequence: TGTGCCAGCAGTTCCTCAGGGGGCGCTGGCTACACCTTC. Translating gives CASSSSGGAGYTF.

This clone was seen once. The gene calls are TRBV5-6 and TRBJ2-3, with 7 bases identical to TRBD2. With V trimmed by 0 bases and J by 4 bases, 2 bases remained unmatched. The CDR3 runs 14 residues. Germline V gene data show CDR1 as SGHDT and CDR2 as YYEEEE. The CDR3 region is CASSLGLAPDTQYF. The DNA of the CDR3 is TGTGCCAGCAGCTTGGGACTAGCTCCAGATACGCAGTATTTT.

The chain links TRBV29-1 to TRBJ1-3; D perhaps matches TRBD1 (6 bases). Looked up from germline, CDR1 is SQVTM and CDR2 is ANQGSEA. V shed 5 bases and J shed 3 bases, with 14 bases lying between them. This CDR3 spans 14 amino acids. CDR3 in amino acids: CSVQAGAHGNTIYF. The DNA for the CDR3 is TGCAGCGTTCAGGCGGGGGCACATGGAAACACCATATATTTT.

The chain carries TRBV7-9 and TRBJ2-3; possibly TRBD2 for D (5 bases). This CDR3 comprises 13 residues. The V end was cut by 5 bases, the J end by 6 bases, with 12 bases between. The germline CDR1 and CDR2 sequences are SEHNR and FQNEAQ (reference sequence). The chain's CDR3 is CASSLPSWDTQYF. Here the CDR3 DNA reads TGTGCCAGCAGCCTCCCTAGCTGGGATACGCAGTATTTT.

The CDR3 DNA follows: TGTGCCTGGACTAGCGGGATTCAAGAGACCCAGTACTTC. It specifies CAWTSGIQETQYF. The rearrangement uses TRBV30 and TRBJ2-5; 9 bases line up with TRBD2. V lost 4 bases and J lost 2; bases outside the gene matches: 2. Germline-derived CDR1 and CDR2 are GTSNPN and SVGIG (reference sequence). The CDR3 totals 13 residues.

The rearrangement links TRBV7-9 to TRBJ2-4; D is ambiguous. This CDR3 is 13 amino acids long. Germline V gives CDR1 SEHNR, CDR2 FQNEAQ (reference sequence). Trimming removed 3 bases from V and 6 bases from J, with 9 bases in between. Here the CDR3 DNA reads TGTGCCAGCAGCTTTCCGGGTACAAACATTCAGTACTTC. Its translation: CASSFPGTNIQYF.

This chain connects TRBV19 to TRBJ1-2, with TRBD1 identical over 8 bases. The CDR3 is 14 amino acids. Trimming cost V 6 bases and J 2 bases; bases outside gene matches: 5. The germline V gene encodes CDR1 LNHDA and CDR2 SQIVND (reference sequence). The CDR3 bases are TGTGCCAGTAGGAAGGGACAGGTCAACTATGGCTACACCTTC. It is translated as CASRKGQVNYGYTF. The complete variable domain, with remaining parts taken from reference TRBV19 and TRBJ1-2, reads DGGITQSPKYLFRKEGQNVTLSCEQNLNHDAMYWYRQDPGQGLRLIYYSQIVNDFQKGDIAEGYSVSREKKESFPLTVTSAQKNPTAFYLCASRKGQVNYGYTFGSGTRLTVV.

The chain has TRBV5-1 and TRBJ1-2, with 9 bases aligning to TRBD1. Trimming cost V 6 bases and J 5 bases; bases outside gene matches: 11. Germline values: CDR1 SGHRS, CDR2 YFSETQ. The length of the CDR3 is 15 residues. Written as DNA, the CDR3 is TGCGCCAGCACTCCCGGGACAGGGCCCCCATATGGCTACACCTTC. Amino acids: CASTPGTGPPYGYTF.

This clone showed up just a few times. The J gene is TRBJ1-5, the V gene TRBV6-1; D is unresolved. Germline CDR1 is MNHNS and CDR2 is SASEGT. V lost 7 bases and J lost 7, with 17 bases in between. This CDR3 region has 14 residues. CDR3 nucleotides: TGTGCCAGCACGGAGGCAGGCCCTAAACAGCCCCAGCATTTT. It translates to CASTEAGPKQPQHF.

The CDR3 DNA reads TGTGCCAGCAGCACCCCAGGACAGGGAAAAGAGACCCAGTACTTC. Protein product: CASSTPGQGKETQYF. The chain is built from TRBV11-2 and TRBJ2-5, with 8 nucleotides matching TRBD1. The germline CDR1 and CDR2 sequences are SGHAT and FQNNGV. With V trimmed by 5 bases and J by 3 bases, 8 bases remained unmatched. The CDR3 runs to 15 residues.